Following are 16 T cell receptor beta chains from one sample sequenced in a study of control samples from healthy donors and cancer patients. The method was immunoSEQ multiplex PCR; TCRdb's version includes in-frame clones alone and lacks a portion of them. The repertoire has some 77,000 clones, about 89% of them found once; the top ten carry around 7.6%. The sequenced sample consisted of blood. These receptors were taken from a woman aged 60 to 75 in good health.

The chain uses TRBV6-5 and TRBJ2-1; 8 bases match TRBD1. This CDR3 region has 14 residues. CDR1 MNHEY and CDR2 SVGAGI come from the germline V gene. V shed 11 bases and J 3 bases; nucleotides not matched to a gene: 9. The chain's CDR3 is CAESSGQDYNEQFF. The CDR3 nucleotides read TGTGCCGAGTCCTCGGGACAGGACTACAATGAGCAGTTCTTC.

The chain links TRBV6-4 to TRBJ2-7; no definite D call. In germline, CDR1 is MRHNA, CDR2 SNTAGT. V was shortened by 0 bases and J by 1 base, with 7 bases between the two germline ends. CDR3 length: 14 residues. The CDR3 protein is CASSDSRTSYEQYF. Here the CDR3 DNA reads TGTGCCAGCAGTGACTCACGCACATCCTACGAGCAGTACTTC.

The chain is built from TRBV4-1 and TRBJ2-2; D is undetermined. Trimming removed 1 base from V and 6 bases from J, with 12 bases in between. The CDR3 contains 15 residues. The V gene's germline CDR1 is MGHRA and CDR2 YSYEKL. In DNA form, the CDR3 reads TGCGCCAGCAGCCAAGGGGTAGTACGGCCCGGGGAGCTGTTTTTT. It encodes CASSQGVVRPGELFF.

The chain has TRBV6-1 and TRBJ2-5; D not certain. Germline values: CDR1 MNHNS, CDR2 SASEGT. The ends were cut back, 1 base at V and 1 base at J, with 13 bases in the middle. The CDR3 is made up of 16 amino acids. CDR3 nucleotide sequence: TGTGCCAGCAGTGAAGGTGGAAAAGCCGCCCAAGAGACCCAGTACTTC. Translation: CASSEGGKAAQETQYF.

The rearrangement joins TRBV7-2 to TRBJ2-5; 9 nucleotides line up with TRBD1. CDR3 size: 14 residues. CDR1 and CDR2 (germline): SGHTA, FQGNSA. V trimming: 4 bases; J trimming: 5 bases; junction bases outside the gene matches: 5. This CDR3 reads CASSYRGRIETQYF. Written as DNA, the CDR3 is TGTGCCAGCAGCTACAGGGGGCGCATCGAGACCCAGTACTTC. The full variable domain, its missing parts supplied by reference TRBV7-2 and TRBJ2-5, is GAGVSQSPSNKVTEKGKDVELRCDPISGHTALYWYRQSLGQGLEFLIYFQGNSAPDKSGLPSDRFSAERTGGSVSTLTIQRTQQEDSAVYLCASSYRGRIETQYFGPGTRLLVL.

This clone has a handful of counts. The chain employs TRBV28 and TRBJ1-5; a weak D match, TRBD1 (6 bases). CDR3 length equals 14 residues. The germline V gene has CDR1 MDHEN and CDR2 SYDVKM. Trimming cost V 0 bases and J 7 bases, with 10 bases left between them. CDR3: CASSLWGGTQPQHF. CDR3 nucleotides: TGTGCCAGCAGTTTATGGGGGGGCACCCAGCCCCAGCATTTT.

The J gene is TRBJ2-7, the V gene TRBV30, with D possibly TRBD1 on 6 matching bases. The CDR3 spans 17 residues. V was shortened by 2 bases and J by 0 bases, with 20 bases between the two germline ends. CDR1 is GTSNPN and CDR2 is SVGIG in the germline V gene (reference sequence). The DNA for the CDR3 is TGTGCCTGGAGTTATCAACCCGGGGCCAGGGGCTCCTACGAGCAGTACTTC. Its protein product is CAWSYQPGARGSYEQYF. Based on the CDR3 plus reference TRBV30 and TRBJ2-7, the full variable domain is SQTIHQWPATLVQPVGSPLSLECTVEGTSNPNLYWYRQAAGRGLQLLFYSVGIGQISSEVPQNLSASRPQDRQFILSSKKLLLSDSGFYLCAWSYQPGARGSYEQYFGPGTRLTVT.

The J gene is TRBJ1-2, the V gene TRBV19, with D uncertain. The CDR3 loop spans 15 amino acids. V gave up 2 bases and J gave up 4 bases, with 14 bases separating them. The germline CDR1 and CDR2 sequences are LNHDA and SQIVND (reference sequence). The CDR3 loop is CASSISRLERYGYTF. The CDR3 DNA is TGTGCCAGTAGTATATCCAGGCTCGAACGCTATGGCTACACCTTC.

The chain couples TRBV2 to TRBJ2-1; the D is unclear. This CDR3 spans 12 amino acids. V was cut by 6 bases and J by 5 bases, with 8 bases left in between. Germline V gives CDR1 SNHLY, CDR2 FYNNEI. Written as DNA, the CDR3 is TGTGCCAGCAGCTACGGGCACAATGAGCAGTTCTTC. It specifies CASSYGHNEQFF.

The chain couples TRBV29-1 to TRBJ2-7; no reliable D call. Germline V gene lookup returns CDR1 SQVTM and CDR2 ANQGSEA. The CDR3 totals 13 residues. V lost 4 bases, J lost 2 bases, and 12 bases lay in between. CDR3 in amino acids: CSVGKTEPYEQYF. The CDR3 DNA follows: TGCAGCGTTGGTAAGACGGAGCCCTACGAGCAGTACTTC.

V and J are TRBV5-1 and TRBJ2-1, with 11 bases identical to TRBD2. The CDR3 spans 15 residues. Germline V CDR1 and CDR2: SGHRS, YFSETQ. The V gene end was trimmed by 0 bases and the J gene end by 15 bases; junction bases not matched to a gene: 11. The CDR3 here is CASSLGFSGRAPRFF. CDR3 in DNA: TGCGCCAGCAGCTTGGGTTTTAGCGGGAGGGCCCCCCGGTTCTTC.

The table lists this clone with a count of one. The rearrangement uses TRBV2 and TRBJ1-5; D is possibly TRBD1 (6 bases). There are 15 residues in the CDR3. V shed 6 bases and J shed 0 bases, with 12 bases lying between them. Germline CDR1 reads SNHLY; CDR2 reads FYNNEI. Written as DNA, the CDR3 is TGTGCCAGCAGCGTTCAGGGGCCTAGCAATCAGCCCCAGCATTTT. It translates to CASSVQGPSNQPQHF.

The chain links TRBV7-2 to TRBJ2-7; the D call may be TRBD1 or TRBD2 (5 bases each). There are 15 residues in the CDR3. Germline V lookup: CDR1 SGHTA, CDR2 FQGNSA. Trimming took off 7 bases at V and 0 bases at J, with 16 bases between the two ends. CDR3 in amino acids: CASKRSRDLSYEQYF. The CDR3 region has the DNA TGTGCCAGCAAAAGGAGCAGGGACCTCTCCTACGAGCAGTACTTC.

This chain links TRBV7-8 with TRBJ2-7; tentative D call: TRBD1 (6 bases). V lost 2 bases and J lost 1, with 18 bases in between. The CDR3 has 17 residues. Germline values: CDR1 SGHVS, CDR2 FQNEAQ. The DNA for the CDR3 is TGTGCCAGCAGCTTAAAGGTTCGGGCGAGGGGGTCCTACGAGCAGTACTTC. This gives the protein CASSLKVRARGSYEQYF.

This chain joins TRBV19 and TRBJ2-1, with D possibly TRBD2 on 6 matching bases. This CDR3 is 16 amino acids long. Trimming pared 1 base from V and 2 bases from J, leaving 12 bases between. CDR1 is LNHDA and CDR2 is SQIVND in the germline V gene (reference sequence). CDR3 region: CASSIGGLLAYNEQFF. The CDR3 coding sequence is TGTGCCAGTAGTATAGGGGGACTCCTTGCCTACAATGAGCAGTTCTTC.

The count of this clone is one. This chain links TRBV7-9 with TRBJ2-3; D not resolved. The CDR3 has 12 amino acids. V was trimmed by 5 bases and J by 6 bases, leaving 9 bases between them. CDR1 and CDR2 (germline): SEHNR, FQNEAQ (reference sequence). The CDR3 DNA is TGTGCCAGCAGCCCAGCCGGGGATACGCAGTATTTT. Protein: CASSPAGDTQYF.